Listed here are 9 T cell receptor beta chains from one sample, sequenced in a study of Ad26.COV2.S vaccination and SARS-CoV-2 variants. Indicated treatment: over 15 received Ad26.COV2.S at low or high dose, single or two shots; 5 received placebo; per-sample allocation not given. After the first vaccine or placebo injection, samples were drawn on day 63. The data were produced by immunoSEQ multiplex PCR, yet TCRdb's version contains in-frame clones alone and is incomplete. The sample has more than 350,000 clones, around 90% seen once. This specimen consisted of peripheral blood, obtained in a trial of Ad26.COV2.S vaccine versus placebo. The receptors derive from a person between 18 and 65 years old who received the Ad26.COV2.S COVID-19 vaccine or a placebo.

The chain uses TRBV7-9 and TRBJ2-3; 9 bases fit TRBD2. The CDR3 loop spans 17 amino acids. The V and J ends lost 3 bases and 1 base, in that order; junction bases with no gene match: 8. CDR1 and CDR2 from the germline V gene are SEHNR and FQNEAQ (reference sequence). DNA for the CDR3: TGTGCCAGCAGCTTGGCGGGAGGGCGATCGGGCACAGATACGCAGTATTTT. Its translation is CASSLAGGRSGTDTQYF.

V usage is TRBV7-9 and J usage is TRBJ2-3; a possible D gene is TRBD1 (5 bases). The germline V and J ends were trimmed by 2 bases and 3 bases, with 12 bases remaining between them. Germline-derived CDR1 and CDR2 are SEHNR and FQNEAQ (reference sequence). This CDR3 has 15 amino acids. CDR3 residues: CASSLQKGQTDTQYF. CDR3 in DNA: TGTGCCAGCAGCTTACAGAAGGGGCAAACAGATACGCAGTATTTT. Full variable domain (missing parts from reference TRBV7-9 and TRBJ2-3): DTGVSQNPRHKITKRGQNVTFRCDPISEHNRLYWYRQTLGQGPEFLTYFQNEAQLEKSRLLSDRFSAERPKGSFSTLEIQRTEQGDSAMYLCASSLQKGQTDTQYFGPGTRLTVL.

Comment on this clone: Other DNA sequences within the sample encode an identical CDR3. The chain joins TRBV6-5 to TRBJ1-2; D is unclear. Germline V CDR1 and CDR2: MNHEY, SVGAGI. The length of the CDR3 is 11 residues. The ends were cut back, 6 bases at V and 1 base at J, with 3 bases in the middle. The CDR3 bases are TGTGCCAGCAGCTTTAACTATGGCTACACCTTC. This codes for CASSFNYGYTF.

V and J are TRBV27 and TRBJ2-1; weak D call: TRBD1 (5 bases). The germline gives CDR1 MNHEY, CDR2 SMNVEV (reference sequence). The germline V and J ends were trimmed by 3 bases and 3 bases, with 9 bases remaining between them. The CDR3 is 14 amino acids. CDR3: CASSFGAFYNEQFF. DNA of the CDR3: TGTGCCAGCAGTTTTGGGGCTTTCTACAATGAGCAGTTCTTC.

The J gene is TRBJ1-2, the V gene TRBV12-3 or TRBV12-4, with D possibly matching TRBD1 (5 bases). CDR3 length equals 13 residues. V was shortened by 5 bases and J by 4 bases, with 11 bases between the two germline ends. The CDR3: CASSRQFPYGYTF. DNA for the CDR3: TGTGCCAGCAGTCGACAGTTCCCCTATGGCTACACCTTC.

The chain is built from TRBV3-1 (or the pseudogene TRBV3-2) and TRBJ2-1; TRBD2 matches 11 bases. J gave up 7 bases and V 2 bases, and 7 bases lay outside the gene matches. The CDR3 is made up of 16 amino acids. Germline CDR1 and CDR2: LGHDT and YNNKEL (reference sequence). In DNA, the CDR3 is TGTGCCAGCAGCCAATTAGCGGGAGGGCCCTCGAATGAGCAGTTCTTC. Translation: CASSQLAGGPSNEQFF.

This chain connects TRBV4-1 to TRBJ2-1; D perhaps matches TRBD2 (6 bases). Trimming shortened V by 1 base and J by 7 bases, and 23 bases separated the two germline ends. CDR3 length: 18 residues. Germline CDR1 is MGHRA and CDR2 is YSYEKL. CDR3 in DNA: TGCGCCAGCAGCCAAGTCACTAGCTCCCTTCCCTACCCTAATGAGCAGTTCTTC. Translating gives CASSQVTSSLPYPNEQFF.

The chain is built from TRBV27 and TRBJ2-1; D is undetermined. This CDR3 contains 14 residues. Per the germline V gene, CDR1 is MNHEY and CDR2 is SMNVEV (reference sequence). Trimming left V 2 bases short and J 9 bases short, with 14 bases between. The CDR3: CASSLKPQRSEQFF. CDR3 in DNA: TGTGCCAGCAGTTTAAAGCCACAAAGGAGTGAGCAGTTCTTC.

V usage is TRBV12-3 or TRBV12-4 and J usage is TRBJ1-1, with D tentatively TRBD1 (5 bases). Trimming removed 6 bases from V and 6 bases from J, with 14 bases in between. The CDR3 loop spans 13 amino acids. Written as DNA, the CDR3 is TGTGCCAGCAGCTCGACTTCGGGACCTGAAGCTTTCTTT. It is translated as CASSSTSGPEAFF.